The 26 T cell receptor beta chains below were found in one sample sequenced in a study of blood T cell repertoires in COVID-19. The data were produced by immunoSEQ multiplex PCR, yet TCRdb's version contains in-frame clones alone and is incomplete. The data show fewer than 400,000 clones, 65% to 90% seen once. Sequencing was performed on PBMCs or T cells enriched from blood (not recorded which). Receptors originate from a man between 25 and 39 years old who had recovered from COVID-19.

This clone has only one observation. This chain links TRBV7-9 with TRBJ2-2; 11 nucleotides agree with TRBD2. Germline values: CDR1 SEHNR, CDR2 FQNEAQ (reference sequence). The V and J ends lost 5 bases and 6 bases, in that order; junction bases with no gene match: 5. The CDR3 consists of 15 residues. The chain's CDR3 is CASSVTSGAAGELFF. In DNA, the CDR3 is TGTGCCAGCAGCGTGACTAGCGGGGCTGCCGGGGAGCTGTTTTTT.

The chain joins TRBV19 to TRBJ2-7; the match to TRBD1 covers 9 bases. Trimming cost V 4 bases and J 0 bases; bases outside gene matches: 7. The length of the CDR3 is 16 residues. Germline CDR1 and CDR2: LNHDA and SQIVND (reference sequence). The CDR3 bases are TGTGCCAGTAGTAAATACAGGGGGCACCCCTCCTACGAGCAGTACTTC. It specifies CASSKYRGHPSYEQYF.

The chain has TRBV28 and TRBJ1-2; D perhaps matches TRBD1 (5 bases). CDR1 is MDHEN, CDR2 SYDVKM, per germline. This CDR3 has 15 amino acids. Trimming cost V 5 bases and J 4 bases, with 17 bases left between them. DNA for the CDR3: TGTGCCAGCAGTGGGGGGGAAAGGAGCTCCTATGGCTACACCTTC. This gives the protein CASSGGERSSYGYTF.

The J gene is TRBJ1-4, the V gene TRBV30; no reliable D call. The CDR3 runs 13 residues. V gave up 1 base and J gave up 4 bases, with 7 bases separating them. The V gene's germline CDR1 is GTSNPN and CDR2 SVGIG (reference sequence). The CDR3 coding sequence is TGTGCCTGGAGTGACAGTCATAATGAAAAACTGTTTTTT. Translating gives CAWSDSHNEKLFF.

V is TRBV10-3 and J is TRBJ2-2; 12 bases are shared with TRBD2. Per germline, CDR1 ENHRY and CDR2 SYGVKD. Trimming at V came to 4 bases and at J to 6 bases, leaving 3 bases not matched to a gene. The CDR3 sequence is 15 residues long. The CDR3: CAISGTSGESGELFF. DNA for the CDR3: TGTGCCATCAGTGGGACTAGCGGGGAATCCGGGGAGCTGTTTTTT.

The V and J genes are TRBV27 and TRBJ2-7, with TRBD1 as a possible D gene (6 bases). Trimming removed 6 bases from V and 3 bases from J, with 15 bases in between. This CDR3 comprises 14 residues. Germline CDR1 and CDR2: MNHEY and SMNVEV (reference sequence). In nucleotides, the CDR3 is TGTGCCAGCAGCCCTACAGGGTTCGGCTACGAGCAGTACTTC. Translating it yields CASSPTGFGYEQYF.

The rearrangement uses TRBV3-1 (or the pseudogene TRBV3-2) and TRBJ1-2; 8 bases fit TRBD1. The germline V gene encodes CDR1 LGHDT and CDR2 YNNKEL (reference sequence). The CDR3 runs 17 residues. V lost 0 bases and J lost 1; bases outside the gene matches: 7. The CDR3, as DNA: TGTGCCAGCAGCCAAGATACGGCCGGACAGGGTAACTATGGCTACACCTTC. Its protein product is CASSQDTAGQGNYGYTF.

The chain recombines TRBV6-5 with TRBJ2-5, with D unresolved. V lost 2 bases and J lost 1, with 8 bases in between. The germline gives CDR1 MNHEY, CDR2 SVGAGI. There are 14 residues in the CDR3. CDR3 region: CASSYQSVQETQYF. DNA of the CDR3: TGTGCCAGCAGTTACCAGAGCGTCCAAGAGACCCAGTACTTC.

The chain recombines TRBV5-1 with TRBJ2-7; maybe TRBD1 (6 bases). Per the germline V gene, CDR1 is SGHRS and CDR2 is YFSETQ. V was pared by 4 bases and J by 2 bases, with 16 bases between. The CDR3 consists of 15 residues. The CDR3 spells CASSQGHGEAYEQYF. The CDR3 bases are TGCGCCAGCAGCCAGGGGCATGGCGAAGCCTACGAGCAGTACTTC.

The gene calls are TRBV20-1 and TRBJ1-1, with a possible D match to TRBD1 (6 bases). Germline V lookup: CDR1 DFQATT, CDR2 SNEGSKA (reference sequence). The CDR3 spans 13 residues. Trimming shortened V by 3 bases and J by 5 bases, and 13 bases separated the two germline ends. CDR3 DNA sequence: TGCAGTGCTAGTATGAGGGGGGGTACTGAAGCTTTCTTT. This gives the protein CSASMRGGTEAFF.

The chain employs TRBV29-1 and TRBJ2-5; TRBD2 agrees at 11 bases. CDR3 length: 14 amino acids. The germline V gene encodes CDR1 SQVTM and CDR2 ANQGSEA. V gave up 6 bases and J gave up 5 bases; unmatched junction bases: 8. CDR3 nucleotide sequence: TGCAGCGTCTCCGGGACTAGCGGTGTCGAGACCCAGTACTTC. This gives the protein CSVSGTSGVETQYF.

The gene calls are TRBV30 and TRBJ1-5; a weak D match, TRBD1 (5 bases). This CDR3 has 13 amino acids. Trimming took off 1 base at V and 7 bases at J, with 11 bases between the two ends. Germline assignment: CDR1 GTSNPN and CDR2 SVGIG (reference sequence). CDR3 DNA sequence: TGTGCCTGGAGTGCTTCAGGGAAACAGCCCCAGCATTTT. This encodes CAWSASGKQPQHF.

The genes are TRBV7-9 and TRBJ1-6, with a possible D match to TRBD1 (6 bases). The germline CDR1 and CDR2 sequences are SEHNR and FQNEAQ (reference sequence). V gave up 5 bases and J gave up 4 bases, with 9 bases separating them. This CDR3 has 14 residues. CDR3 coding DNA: TGTGCCAGCAGCCAGACAGGATATAATTCACCCCTCCACTTT. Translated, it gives CASSQTGYNSPLHF.

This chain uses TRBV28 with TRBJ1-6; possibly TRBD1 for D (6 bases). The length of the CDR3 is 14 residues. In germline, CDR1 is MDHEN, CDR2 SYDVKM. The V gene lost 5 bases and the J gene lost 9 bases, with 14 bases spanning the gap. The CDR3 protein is CASSLTGSGSPLHF. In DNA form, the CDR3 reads TGTGCCAGCAGTCTTACAGGGTCGGGTTCACCCCTCCACTTT. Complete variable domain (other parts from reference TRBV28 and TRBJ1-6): DVKVTQSSRYLVKRTGEKVFLECVQDMDHENMFWYRQDPGLGLRLIYFSYDVKMKEKGDIPEGYSVSREKKERFSLILESASTNQTSMYLCASSLTGSGSPLHFGNGTRLTVT.

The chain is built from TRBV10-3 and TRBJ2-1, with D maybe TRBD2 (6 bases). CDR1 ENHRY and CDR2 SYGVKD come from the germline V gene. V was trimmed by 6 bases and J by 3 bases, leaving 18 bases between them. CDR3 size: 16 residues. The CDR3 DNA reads TGTGCCATCAGAGGGTCAGAAGCGGGCTTCTACAATGAGCAGTTCTTC. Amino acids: CAIRGSEAGFYNEQFF.

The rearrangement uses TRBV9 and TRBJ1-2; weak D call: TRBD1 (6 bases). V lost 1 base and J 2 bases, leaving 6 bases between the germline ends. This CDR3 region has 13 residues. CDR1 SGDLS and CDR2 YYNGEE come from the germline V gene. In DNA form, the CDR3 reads TGTGCCAGCAGCGTAACAGGGAACTATGGCTACACCTTC. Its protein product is CASSVTGNYGYTF.

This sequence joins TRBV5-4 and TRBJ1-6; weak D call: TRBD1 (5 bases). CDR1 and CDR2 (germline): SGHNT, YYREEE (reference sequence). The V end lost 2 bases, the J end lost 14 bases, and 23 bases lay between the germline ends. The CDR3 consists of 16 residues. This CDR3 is CASSFGSLGTGEALHF. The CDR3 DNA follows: TGTGCCAGCAGCTTTGGATCCCTGGGGACGGGGGAAGCCCTCCACTTT.

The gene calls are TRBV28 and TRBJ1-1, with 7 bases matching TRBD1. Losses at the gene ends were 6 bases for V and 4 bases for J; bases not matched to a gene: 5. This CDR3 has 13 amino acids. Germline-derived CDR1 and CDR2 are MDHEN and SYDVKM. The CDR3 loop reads CASSPTGSTEAFF. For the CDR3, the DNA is TGTGCCAGCAGCCCGACAGGGAGCACTGAAGCTTTCTTT.

CDR3 nucleotide sequence: TGTGCCAACAGAGGAGGGGGCGAGAATGGCTACACCTTC. This encodes CANRGGGENGYTF. This chain joins TRBV2 and TRBJ1-2; 7 bases align to TRBD1. The CDR3 totals 13 residues. V trimming: 10 bases; J trimming: 6 bases; junction bases outside the gene matches: 11. Germline loops: CDR1 SNHLY, CDR2 FYNNEI.

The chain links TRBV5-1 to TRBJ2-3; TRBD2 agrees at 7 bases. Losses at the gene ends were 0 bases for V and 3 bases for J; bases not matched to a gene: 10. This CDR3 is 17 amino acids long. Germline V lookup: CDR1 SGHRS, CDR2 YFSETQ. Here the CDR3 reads CASSLALWQGGTDTQYF. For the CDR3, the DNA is TGCGCCAGCAGCTTGGCTCTTTGGCAGGGAGGGACAGATACGCAGTATTTT.

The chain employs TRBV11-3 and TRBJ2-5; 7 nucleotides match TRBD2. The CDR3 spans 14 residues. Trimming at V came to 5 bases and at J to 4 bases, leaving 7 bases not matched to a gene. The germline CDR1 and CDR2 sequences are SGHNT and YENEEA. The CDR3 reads CASSTGGSGETQYF. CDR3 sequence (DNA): TGTGCCAGCAGCACCGGGGGGTCTGGAGAGACCCAGTACTTC.

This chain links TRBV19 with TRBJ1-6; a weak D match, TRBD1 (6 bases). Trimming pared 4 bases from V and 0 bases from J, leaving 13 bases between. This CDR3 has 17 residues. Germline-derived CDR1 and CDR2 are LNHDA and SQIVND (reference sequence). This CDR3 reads CASSTLGTPSYNSPLHF. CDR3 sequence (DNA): TGTGCCAGTAGTACCCTCGGGACACCCTCCTATAATTCACCCCTCCACTTT.

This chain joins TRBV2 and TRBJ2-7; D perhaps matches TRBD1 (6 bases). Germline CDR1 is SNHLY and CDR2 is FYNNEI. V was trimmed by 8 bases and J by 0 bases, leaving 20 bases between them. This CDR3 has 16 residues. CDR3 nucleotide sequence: TGTGCCAGCTTTTTCATAGCAGGGGTCAGCTCCTACGAGCAGTACTTC. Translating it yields CASFFIAGVSSYEQYF.

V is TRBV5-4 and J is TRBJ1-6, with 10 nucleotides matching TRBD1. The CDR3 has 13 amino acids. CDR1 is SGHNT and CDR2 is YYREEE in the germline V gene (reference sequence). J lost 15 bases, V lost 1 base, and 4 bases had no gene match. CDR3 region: CASSLRGQGRLHF. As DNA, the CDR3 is TGTGCCAGCAGCTTGAGGGGACAGGGGCGCCTCCACTTT.

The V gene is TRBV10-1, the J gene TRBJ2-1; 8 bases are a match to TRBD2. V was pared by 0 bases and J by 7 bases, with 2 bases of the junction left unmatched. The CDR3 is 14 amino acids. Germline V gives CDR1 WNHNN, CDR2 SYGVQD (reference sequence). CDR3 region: CASSESSGRNEQFF. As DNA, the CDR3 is TGCGCCAGCAGTGAGTCAAGCGGGAGAAATGAGCAGTTCTTC.

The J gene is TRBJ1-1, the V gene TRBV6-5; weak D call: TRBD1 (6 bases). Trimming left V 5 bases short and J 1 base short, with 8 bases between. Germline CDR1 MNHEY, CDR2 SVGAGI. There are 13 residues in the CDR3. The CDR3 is CASSQQGNTEAFF. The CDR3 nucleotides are TGTGCCAGCAGTCAACAGGGGAACACTGAAGCTTTCTTT.